Shown below are 32 T cell receptor beta chains from a single sample sequenced in a study of human T cells and chemical hapten exposure. Time point reported: pre-sensitization, week 0. The treatment: therapeutic diphenylcyclopropenone sensitization with weekly scalp DPC. Using its own MiXCR run on the RACE reads, TCRdb lists one record per CDR3 protein. The top ten hold less than 9% of the sample, which has a few hundred thousand distinct CDR3 sequences, 5.5% seen once. The sequenced sample was whole blood, obtained in connection with sensitization to the hapten diphenylcyclopropenone (DPC). The receptor set was obtained from a woman aged 18-35 years with alopecia areata. Some clones in this sample may be carry-over from other donors' samples.

This clonotype appeared a few times. The J gene is TRBJ2-5, the V gene TRBV7-8, with TRBD2 matching over 10 bases. This CDR3 region has 15 residues. Germline CDR1 and CDR2: SGHVS and FQNEAQ. Trimming removed 3 bases from V and 4 bases from J; junction bases left unmatched: 5. CDR3 residues: CASSFQRGGPETQYF. The CDR3 coding sequence is TGTGCCAGCAGCTTCCAGCGGGGGGGCCCAGAGACCCAGTACTTC.

The J gene is TRBJ1-5, the V gene TRBV20-1; 9 nucleotides agree with TRBD1. V lost 3 bases to trimming and J lost 5 bases; unmatched junction nucleotides: 8. The CDR3 is 15 residues long. CDR1 is DFQATT, CDR2 SNEGSKA, per germline (reference sequence). CDR3 region: CSASSTGGTDQPQHF. The CDR3 DNA sequence: TGCAGTGCTAGTTCGACAGGGGGGACCGATCAGCCCCAGCATTTT.

The rearrangement links TRBV28 to TRBJ2-7; a weak D match, TRBD1 (5 bases). Trimming stripped 5 bases from V and 1 base from J, with 15 bases between. CDR1 is MDHEN, CDR2 SYDVKM, per germline. The CDR3 loop spans 15 amino acids. The CDR3 DNA sequence: TGTGCCAGCAGTACTGCAGGGATAGGGTCCTACGAGCAGTACTTC. Its protein is CASSTAGIGSYEQYF.

This clonotype was observed a few times. CDR3 sequence reads: CASSYWTGGRSNQPQHF. CDR3 bases: TGTGCCAGCAGTTACTGGACAGGGGGCCGTAGCAATCAGCCCCAGCATTTT. V and J are TRBV6-2 or TRBV6-3 and TRBJ1-5; 11 nucleotides align to TRBD1. The CDR3 runs 17 residues. Germline CDR1 MNHEY, CDR2 SVGEGT. Trimming at V came to 1 base and at J to 0 bases, leaving 2 bases not matched to a gene.

A few counts support this clonotype. The chain uses TRBV2 and TRBJ1-1; 7 bases match TRBD1. The CDR3 is made up of 14 amino acids. Germline CDR1 and CDR2: SNHLY and FYNNEI. Trimming at V came to 6 bases and at J to 0 bases, leaving 4 bases not matched to a gene. The CDR3 DNA follows: TGTGCCAGCAGAGGGGACAGCCTGAACACTGAAGCTTTCTTT. Protein product: CASRGDSLNTEAFF.

This clonotype showed up many times. The chain recombines TRBV6-6 with TRBJ1-4; 9 bases line up with TRBD1. From germline, CDR1 is MNHNY and CDR2 SVGAGI (reference sequence). The CDR3 spans 17 residues. The V gene end was trimmed by 2 bases and the J gene end by 5 bases; junction bases not matched to a gene: 9. CDR3 sequence reads: CASSYGGTGFSNEKLFF. In nucleotides, the CDR3 is TGTGCCAGCAGTTACGGAGGGACAGGGTTTTCGAATGAAAAACTGTTTTTT.

This clonotype was counted at least ten times. The chain is built from TRBV7-2 and TRBJ2-5; D gene ambiguous. This CDR3 comprises 12 residues. Trimming removed 5 bases from V and 5 bases from J, with 9 bases in between. From germline, CDR1 is SGHTA and CDR2 FQGNSA. CDR3 protein: CASSPRAETQYF. CDR3 in DNA: TGTGCCAGCAGCCCAAGGGCCGAGACCCAGTACTTC.

This clonotype appeared a few times. The chain's CDR3 is CASTHLGNTEAFF. The CDR3 DNA reads as TGTGCCAGCACCCATCTTGGGAACACTGAAGCTTTCTTT. The V call is TRBV6-2 or TRBV6-3, the J call TRBJ1-1; D ambiguous. The CDR3 has 13 residues. In germline, CDR1 is MNHEY, CDR2 SVGEGT. Trimming took off 7 bases at V and 1 base at J, with 10 bases between the two ends.

This clonotype was counted only a few times. This rearrangement joins TRBV9 to TRBJ2-7; D is possibly TRBD2 (6 bases). CDR1 is SGDLS, CDR2 YYNGEE, per germline. The CDR3 has 13 amino acids. Trimming shortened V by 0 bases and J by 6 bases, and 10 bases separated the two germline ends. The CDR3 region is CASSVGGVTEQYF. For the CDR3, the DNA is TGTGCCAGCAGCGTAGGCGGGGTGACCGAGCAGTACTTC.

This clonotype was detected a few times. The rearrangement uses TRBV12-1 and TRBJ2-1; the table's D call of TRBD2 was not tested on the DNA. TRBV12-1 is a known pseudogene. The CDR3 has 17 residues. CDR3 DNA sequence: TGTGCCAGCAGCTTCCCCAGCGGGACTAGGTTACGCAATGAGCAGTTCTTC. This translates into CASSFPSGTRLRNEQFF.

In its sample, this clonotype was seen many times. This chain joins TRBV5-1 and TRBJ1-5; 8 bases match TRBD1. V shed 6 bases and J 5 bases; nucleotides not matched to a gene: 19. Germline V gene sequence: CDR1 SGHRS, CDR2 YFSETQ. CDR3 size: 18 residues. DNA for the CDR3: TGCGCCAGCAACCTAAACCAGGGGGCGGAGTACGGGGATCAGCCCCAGCATTTT. It is translated as CASNLNQGAEYGDQPQHF.

This clonotype has just a few counts. This chain joins TRBV3-1 and TRBJ2-1; TRBD1 matches 8 bases. Germline V gene sequence: CDR1 LGHDT, CDR2 YNNKEL (reference sequence). With 0 bases clipped from V and 5 bases from J, the junction kept 3 bases outside the gene matches. CDR3 length: 15 amino acids. The CDR3 loop is CASSQDPGQDNEQFF. CDR3 in DNA: TGTGCCAGCAGCCAAGATCCGGGACAGGACAATGAGCAGTTCTTC.

This clonotype was found many times. The rearrangement links TRBV3-1 to TRBJ2-7, with no clear D. With 3 bases removed from V and 2 bases from J, the gap between germline ends came to 5 bases. The CDR3 spans 12 residues. From germline, CDR1 is LGHDT and CDR2 YNNKEL (reference sequence). For the CDR3, the DNA is TGTGCCAGCAGCCATCTCCCCTACGAGCAGTACTTC. It codes for CASSHLPYEQYF.

This clonotype was found many times. The V gene is TRBV7-8, the J gene TRBJ1-1; D is ambiguous. The V gene lost 0 bases and the J gene lost 0 bases, with 8 bases spanning the gap. This CDR3 is built from 15 residues. The germline CDR1 and CDR2 sequences are SGHVS and FQNEAQ. DNA for the CDR3: TGTGCCAGCAGCTTAGCCAACAGAATGAACACTGAAGCTTTCTTT. Protein sequence: CASSLANRMNTEAFF.

This clonotype was counted ten times or more. The V gene is TRBV12-3 or TRBV12-4, the J gene TRBJ2-2, with 9 bases that match TRBD1. CDR3 size: 16 residues. V lost 2 bases, J lost 6 bases, and 7 bases stayed unmatched. CDR3 loop: CASSLFPTGGSGELFF. In DNA form, the CDR3 reads TGTGCCAGCAGTTTATTTCCAACAGGGGGCTCCGGGGAGCTGTTTTTT.

This clonotype was recorded a few times. At one boundary the junction diverges from the germline segment, which might be a read error. V is TRBV6-2 or TRBV6-3 and J is TRBJ2-1; TRBD2 aligns across 8 bases. CDR3 length: 13 amino acids. Per germline, CDR1 MNHEY and CDR2 SVGEGT. The DNA for the CDR3 is TGTGCCAGCAGTTCCAACACGCCAGACGGGGGGGTCTTC. Translation gives CASSSNTPDGGVF.

This clonotype was seen a handful of times. The V gene is TRBV19, the J gene TRBJ2-3, with unresolved D. This CDR3 is 13 amino acids long. CDR1 is LNHDA and CDR2 is SQIVND in the germline V gene (reference sequence). V shed 10 bases and J shed 0 bases, with 11 bases lying between them. The CDR3 nucleotides read TGTGCCACTGAGACCGCAAGCACAGATACGCAGTATTTT. Translation: CATETASTDTQYF.

This chain joins TRBV18 and TRBJ1-2; tentative D call: TRBD1 (6 bases). From germline, CDR1 is KGHSH and CDR2 LQKENI. Trimming removed 3 bases at V and 2 bases at J, with 10 bases between. The CDR3 sequence is 14 residues long. CDR3 in DNA: TGTGCCAGCTCACCGGACAGACAAAACTATGGCTACACCTTC. Protein: CASSPDRQNYGYTF.

This clonotype was seen more than once but under ten times. The gene calls are TRBV6-2 or TRBV6-3 and TRBJ1-5; perhaps TRBD1 as D (5 bases). Germline V gives CDR1 MNHEY, CDR2 SVGEGT. The CDR3 contains 11 residues. V lost 5 bases and J lost 6, with 5 bases in between. The CDR3 loop reads CASSQGQPQHF. The CDR3 nucleotides read TGTGCCAGCAGTCAGGGTCAGCCCCAGCATTTT.

The V gene is TRBV6-5, the J gene TRBJ1-1; weak D call: TRBD1 (6 bases). This CDR3 spans 11 amino acids. V lost 6 bases, J lost 11 bases, and 13 bases lay in between. Germline assignment: CDR1 MNHEY and CDR2 SVGAGI. The CDR3 DNA is TGTGCCAGCAGAAGAGAGGGGGACGCTTTCTTT. Translation: CASRREGDAFF.

The sample holds a few counts of this clonotype. A read error may account for a junction end that differs from germline. The rearrangement uses TRBV6-1 and TRBJ2-4; D possibly matches TRBD1 or TRBD2 (5 bases each). There are 14 residues in the CDR3. The germline CDR1 and CDR2 sequences are MNHNS and SASEGT. This CDR3 reads CACRVERGKNIQYF. The CDR3 DNA sequence: TGTGCCTGCAGGGTTGAGAGGGGCAAAAACATTCAGTACTTC.

This clonotype was counted a few times. The chain is built from TRBV6-6 and TRBJ1-4; a possible D gene is TRBD1 (6 bases). This CDR3 comprises 13 residues. V was cut by 6 bases and J by 4 bases, with 9 bases left in between. CDR1 is MNHNY and CDR2 is SVGAGI in the germline V gene (reference sequence). The CDR3: CASSPDSNEKLFF. In DNA, the CDR3 is TGTGCCAGCAGCCCGGACAGTAATGAAAAACTGTTTTTT.

This rearrangement joins TRBV7-2 to TRBJ2-3; TRBD2 agrees at 10 bases. There are 15 residues in the CDR3. V shed 10 bases, J shed 0 bases, and the junction held 7 bases outside the gene matches. Germline CDR1 and CDR2: SGHTA and FQGNSA. The CDR3 DNA reads as TGTGCCACCCGACGAGCGGGGGGGAGCACAGATACGCAGTATTTT. It translates to CATRRAGGSTDTQYF.

The sample holds a few counts of this clonotype. The chain links TRBV10-2 to TRBJ2-6; 7 positions match TRBD1. Germline CDR1 is WSHSY and CDR2 is SAAADI. This CDR3 spans 17 amino acids. V was clipped by 4 bases and J by 1 base; unmatched bases: 7. CDR3 in DNA: TGCGCCAGCAGTGGACAGGGCATCATGTCTGGGGCCAACGTCCTGACTTTC. Residues: CASSGQGIMSGANVLTF.

This clonotype was detected only a few times. The chain has TRBV7-2 and TRBJ1-4; tentatively, D is TRBD1 (5 bases). The germline V and J ends were trimmed by 6 bases and 5 bases, with 19 bases remaining between them. Germline V gene sequence: CDR1 SGHTA, CDR2 FQGNSA. This CDR3 has 16 amino acids. Here the CDR3 reads CASSRTGDEGNEKLFF. The CDR3 region has the DNA TGTGCCAGCAGTCGGACGGGGGACGAAGGGAATGAAAAACTGTTTTTT.

This clonotype was observed at least ten times. The chain combines TRBV5-1 with TRBJ1-6; 7 bases match TRBD1. J was trimmed by 10 bases and V by 3 bases; bases with no gene match: 10. The CDR3 has 15 amino acids. The germline V gene encodes CDR1 SGHRS and CDR2 YFSETQ. CDR3: CASSSGGTAGSPLHF. The CDR3 DNA reads as TGCGCCAGCAGCTCGGGGGGGACAGCAGGATCACCCCTCCACTTT.

This clonotype was found many times. The rearrangement joins TRBV12-3 or TRBV12-4 to TRBJ2-2; 8 bases align to TRBD1. V shed 3 bases, J shed 1 base, and the junction held 1 base outside the gene matches. This CDR3 region has 15 residues. The CDR3 here is CASSLGTGNTGELFF. The CDR3 DNA follows: TGTGCCAGCAGTTTGGGGACAGGGAACACCGGGGAGCTGTTTTTT.

In regard to this clonotype: This may arise from a read error, as a much more abundant clone is one base away. The genes are TRBV3-1 and TRBJ1-1; 9 nucleotides match TRBD1. The CDR3 has 16 residues. Germline loops: CDR1 LGHDT, CDR2 YNNKEL (reference sequence). CDR3 region: CACSQVYKTGGTEAFF. In nucleotides, the CDR3 is TGTGCCTGCAGCCAAGTATACAAGACAGGGGGCACTGAAGCTTTCTTT. The whole variable domain, filled in from reference TRBV3-1 and TRBJ1-1, reads DTAVSQTPKYLVTQMGNDKSIKCEQNLGHDTMYWYKQDSKKFLKIMFSYNNKELIINETVPNRFSPKSPDKAHLNLHINSLELGDSAVYFCACSQVYKTGGTEAFFGQGTRLTVV.

V and J are TRBV6-6 and TRBJ1-2, with no clear D. Germline loops: CDR1 MNHNY, CDR2 SVGAGI (reference sequence). The CDR3 extends over 14 amino acids. Trimming cost V 5 bases and J 4 bases, with 14 bases left between them. For the CDR3, the DNA is TGTGCCAGCAGTGGAGGGCCCCGAGGCTATGGCTACACCTTC. Translation: CASSGGPRGYGYTF.

This clonotype was recorded a few times. The chain carries TRBV6-5 and TRBJ2-7, with D perhaps TRBD1 (6 bases). Germline values: CDR1 MNHEY, CDR2 SVGAGI. The V end was cut by 2 bases, the J end by 0 bases, with 14 bases between. The CDR3 covers 16 residues. CDR3 amino acids: CASSYQGSGSSYEQYF. The CDR3, as DNA: TGTGCCAGCAGTTACCAGGGGTCGGGAAGCTCCTACGAGCAGTACTTC.

The sample holds many counts of this clonotype. The chain links TRBV28 to TRBJ1-1, with TRBD1 identical over 8 bases. The CDR3 has 14 amino acids. Looked up from germline, CDR1 is MDHEN and CDR2 is SYDVKM. The trim removed 4 bases at V and 4 bases at J, leaving 5 bases unmatched. The CDR3 DNA reads TGTGCCAGCAGTTACACGGACAGGGTCACTGAAGCTTTCTTT. Residues: CASSYTDRVTEAFF.

This clonotype was detected ten times or more. The chain is built from TRBV21-1 and TRBJ2-7. TRBV21-1 is noted as a pseudogene. The CDR3 covers 16 residues. CDR3 region: CASSKVSGRSTYEQYF. CDR3 nucleotide sequence: TGTGCCAGCAGCAAAGTTTCAGGACGTAGTACCTACGAGCAGTACTTC.